This T cell receptor (beta chain) was sequenced during a study of cytomegalovirus exposure and HLA in healthy donors. Regarding the study as a whole: Among CMV-associated TCR beta chains, most appeared HLA-restricted in a later analysis. Versus the roughly 670-donor mean, an Asian-associated ancestry cluster reportedly showed fewer N-insertions in a later analysis. In a later analysis, TCR beta V- and J-gene trimming was associated with a missense DCLRE1C variant.

The CDR3 extends over 16 amino acids. Trimming pared 1 base from V and 3 bases from J, leaving 13 bases between. CDR1 and CDR2 (germline): SGHDT, YYEEEE. PCR primers comprised 60 Vbeta and 13 Jbeta primers. Assay: immunoSEQ multiplex PCR; the TCRdb copy retains only in-frame clones and omits some. The table shows about 120,000 clones, with more than 65% occurring only once. In its sample, this clone was seen once. The antigen is unknown. This clonotype was obtained from a woman aged 18-30 years in good health and CMV-seronegative. The chain uses TRBV5-6 and TRBJ1-4, with D maybe TRBD1 (5 bases). The sample consisted of PBMCs. The CDR3 sequence: CASSLLGRAANEKLFF. DNA of the CDR3: TGTGCCAGCAGCTTGTTGGGGCGTGCAGCTAATGAAAAACTGTTTTTT.